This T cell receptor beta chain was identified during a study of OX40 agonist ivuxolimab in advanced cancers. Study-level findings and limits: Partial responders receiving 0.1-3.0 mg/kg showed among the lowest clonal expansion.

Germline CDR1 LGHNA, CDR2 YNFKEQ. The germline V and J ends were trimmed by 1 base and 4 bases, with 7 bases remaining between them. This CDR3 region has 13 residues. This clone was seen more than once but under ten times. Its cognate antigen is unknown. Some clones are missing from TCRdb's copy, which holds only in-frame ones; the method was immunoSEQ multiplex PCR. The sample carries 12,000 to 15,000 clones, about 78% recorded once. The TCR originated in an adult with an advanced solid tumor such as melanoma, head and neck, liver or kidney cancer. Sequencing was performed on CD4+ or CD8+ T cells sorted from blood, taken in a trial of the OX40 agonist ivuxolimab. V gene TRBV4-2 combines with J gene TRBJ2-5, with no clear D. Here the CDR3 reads CASSQVLGETQYF. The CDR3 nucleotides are TGTGCCAGCAGCCAAGTTCTGGGAGAGACCCAGTACTTC.